One sample yielded the 18 T cell receptor beta chains listed below, sequenced in a study of blood T cell repertoires in COVID-19. The data were produced by immunoSEQ multiplex PCR, yet TCRdb's version contains in-frame clones alone and is incomplete. Among tens of thousands of clones, over 75% were seen once, and the ten largest hold 4.5% to 5%. Material: peripheral blood. These receptor sequences come from a woman older than 75 with acute or convalescent COVID-19.

The CDR3 DNA follows: TGTGCCAGCAGCTTAGCGTCGGCAGGGGATCAGCCCCAGCATTTT. Encoded protein: CASSLASAGDQPQHF. The chain is built from TRBV7-8 and TRBJ1-5; tentative D call: TRBD1 (6 bases). This CDR3 comprises 15 residues. Germline CDR1 reads SGHVS; CDR2 reads FQNEAQ. V lost 0 bases, J lost 5 bases, and 11 bases lay in between.

The chain employs TRBV18 and TRBJ2-1, with 8 bases identical to TRBD1. CDR3 length equals 17 residues. After removal of 4 bases from V and 0 bases from J, the junction contained 8 bases not matched to a gene. Germline V lookup: CDR1 KGHSH, CDR2 LQKENI. CDR3 DNA sequence: TGTGCCAGCTCACGCCGGGGACAGGATAGCTCCTACAATGAGCAGTTCTTC. It yields the protein CASSRRGQDSSYNEQFF. Variable domain in full (rest from reference TRBV18 and TRBJ2-1): NAGVMQNPRHLVRRRGQEARLRCSPMKGHSHVYWYRQLPEEGLKFMVYLQKENIIDESGMPKERFSAEFPKEGPSILRIQQVVRGDSAAYFCASSRRGQDSSYNEQFFGPGTRLTVL.

The chain combines TRBV12-5 with TRBJ1-5; 8 nucleotides align to TRBD1. Germline assignment: CDR1 LGHNT and CDR2 FRNRAP. There are 16 residues in the CDR3. Trimming at V came to 1 base and at J to 4 bases, leaving 6 bases not matched to a gene. In nucleotides, the CDR3 is TGTGCTAGTGGTTTGGGTCTCGGACAGGGAAATCAGCCCCAGCATTTT. Translated, it gives CASGLGLGQGNQPQHF.

This chain uses TRBV9 with TRBJ2-7; a possible D gene is TRBD2 (6 bases). V dropped 3 bases and J dropped 3 bases, with 16 bases sitting between them. The CDR3 sequence is 15 residues long. Germline V gene sequence: CDR1 SGDLS, CDR2 YYNGEE. The CDR3 DNA sequence: TGTGCCAGCAGCGGCGGGGCCCTTGGAAACTACGAGCAGTACTTC. It codes for CASSGGALGNYEQYF.

This clone appeared a single time. The chain carries TRBV7-3 and TRBJ2-7; D not certain. This CDR3 has 11 residues. Trimming left V 5 bases short and J 12 bases short, with 14 bases between. Germline values: CDR1 SGHTA, CDR2 FQGTGA. CDR3 coding DNA: TGTGCCAGCAGCCACCGCCAGGCACCGTACTTC. Its protein is CASSHRQAPYF.

This chain links TRBV5-1 with TRBJ2-1, with a tentative D call TRBD2 (5 bases). Germline lookup yields CDR1 SGHRS and CDR2 YFSETQ. V was cut by 7 bases and J by 9 bases, with 17 bases left in between. The CDR3 consists of 13 residues. As DNA, the CDR3 is TGCGCCAGCGCGCTAGCCGAGTTCGGTGAGCAGTTCTTC. It translates to CASALAEFGEQFF.

The V call is TRBV6-5, the J call TRBJ2-7, with a possible D match to TRBD1 (6 bases). CDR1 is MNHEY and CDR2 is SVGAGI in the germline V gene. The CDR3 sequence is 15 residues long. V dropped 0 bases and J dropped 2 bases, with 11 bases sitting between them. This CDR3 reads CASSYSWGPTYEQYF. Here the CDR3 DNA reads TGTGCCAGCAGTTACTCGTGGGGGCCTACCTACGAGCAGTACTTC.

Only a few counts were recorded for this clone. The chain recombines TRBV28 with TRBJ1-1, with D possibly being TRBD1 (5 bases). V was shortened by 10 bases and J by 1 base, with 10 bases between the two germline ends. CDR3 length: 12 residues. Germline CDR1 MDHEN, CDR2 SYDVKM. The CDR3 nucleotides read TGTGCCACCGAGACAGAGAACACTGAAGCTTTCTTT. This sequence encodes CATETENTEAFF.

The gene calls are TRBV2 and TRBJ1-1, with D possibly matching TRBD1 (5 bases). Germline loops: CDR1 SNHLY, CDR2 FYNNEI. The CDR3 is 12 residues long. Trimming shortened V by 9 bases and J by 8 bases, and 16 bases separated the two germline ends. The CDR3 loop is CARARKGPEAFF. The DNA of the CDR3 is TGTGCCAGAGCAAGGAAGGGGCCGGAAGCTTTCTTT.

The rearrangement uses TRBV5-1 and TRBJ2-5, with D perhaps TRBD1 (6 bases). Between the trimmed V and J ends, which lost 4 bases and 5 bases, there was a span of 15 bases. The germline V gene has CDR1 SGHRS and CDR2 YFSETQ. CDR3 length equals 14 residues. The CDR3 DNA sequence: TGCGCCAGCAGCCCTGGACAGAACGGGGAGACCCAGTACTTC. Its protein product is CASSPGQNGETQYF. Complete variable domain (other parts from reference TRBV5-1 and TRBJ2-5): KAGVTQTPRYLIKTRGQQVTLSCSPISGHRSVSWYQQTPGQGLQFLFEYFSETQRNKGNFPGRFSGRQFSNSRSEMNVSTLELGDSALYLCASSPGQNGETQYFGPGTRLLVL.

This chain links TRBV4-1 with TRBJ1-2; the D is unclear. The CDR3 is 16 residues long. Germline CDR1 MGHRA, CDR2 YSYEKL. V gave up 4 bases and J gave up 1 base, with 16 bases separating them. CDR3 sequence reads: CASSLNWAGNNYGYTF. Here the CDR3 DNA reads TGCGCCAGCAGCCTAAACTGGGCAGGAAATAACTATGGCTACACCTTC.

The V gene is TRBV28, the J gene TRBJ2-1; 12 nucleotides align to TRBD2. Germline CDR1 MDHEN, CDR2 SYDVKM. The CDR3 spans 14 residues. The J segment lost 9 bases and the V segment lost 3 bases, leaving 3 bases of the junction unmatched. The CDR3 reads CASSLTSGSGEQFF. The DNA for the CDR3 is TGTGCCAGCAGTTTGACTAGCGGGAGTGGTGAGCAGTTCTTC. Filled out from reference TRBV28 and TRBJ2-1, the complete variable domain reads DVKVTQSSRYLVKRTGEKVFLECVQDMDHENMFWYRQDPGLGLRLIYFSYDVKMKEKGDIPEGYSVSREKKERFSLILESASTNQTSMYLCASSLTSGSGEQFFGPGTRLTVL.

The chain links TRBV9 to TRBJ2-3; 8 positions agree with TRBD2. This CDR3 is built from 14 residues. Germline CDR1 SGDLS, CDR2 YYNGEE. J gave up 4 bases and V 4 bases, and 5 bases lay outside the gene matches. CDR3 residues: CASSSSGSSDTQYF. The CDR3 DNA reads as TGTGCCAGCAGCTCCAGCGGGAGTTCAGATACGCAGTATTTT.

The rearrangement uses TRBV19 and TRBJ2-1, with 10 bases lining up with TRBD2. The CDR3 length is 19 residues. The germline V gene encodes CDR1 LNHDA and CDR2 SQIVND (reference sequence). J gave up 4 bases and V 0 bases, and 12 bases lay outside the gene matches. CDR3 residues: CASSIEGWRGLAAYNEQFF. CDR3 bases: TGTGCCAGTAGTATAGAGGGGTGGAGAGGACTAGCGGCTTACAATGAGCAGTTCTTC.

The rearrangement links TRBV4-1 to TRBJ2-7; no clear D. This CDR3 spans 15 amino acids. V was pared by 0 bases and J by 4 bases, with 13 bases between. Per germline, CDR1 MGHRA and CDR2 YSYEKL. The CDR3, as DNA: TGCGCCAGCAGCCAAGATGGGCAGGCTATTTACGAGCAGTACTTC. Translated: CASSQDGQAIYEQYF.

The chain joins TRBV10-3 to TRBJ2-1; a possible D gene is TRBD1 (6 bases). The ends were cut back, 5 bases at V and 1 base at J, with 12 bases in the middle. Germline CDR1 is ENHRY and CDR2 is SYGVKD. This CDR3 has 15 residues. In nucleotides, the CDR3 is TGTGCCATCAGTTCCAGGGGAGAGTCCTACAATGAGCAGTTCTTC. Protein product: CAISSRGESYNEQFF.

This clone was seen only once. This rearrangement joins TRBV6-5 to TRBJ2-1; D gene ambiguous. This CDR3 has 11 amino acids. Between the trimmed V and J ends, which lost 10 bases and 1 base, there was a span of 5 bases. Per germline, CDR1 MNHEY and CDR2 SVGAGI. DNA for the CDR3: TGTGCCACACAGTCCTACAATGAGCAGTTCTTC. This encodes CATQSYNEQFF.

CDR3 sequence: CASSPTGQGRANYGYTF. The CDR3 DNA sequence: TGTGCCAGCAGCCCTACCGGACAGGGCCGAGCTAACTATGGCTACACCTTC. The V gene is TRBV6-2 or TRBV6-3, the J gene TRBJ1-2; 8 nucleotides line up with TRBD1. The J segment lost 0 bases and the V segment lost 6 bases, leaving 12 bases of the junction unmatched. The length of the CDR3 is 17 residues. The germline gives CDR1 MNHEY, CDR2 SVGEGT.